The 31 T cell receptor beta chains in this list originate from one sample, sequenced in a study of CD8+CD57+ T cells in acquired aplastic anemia. Genomic DNA was employed as the template in profiling TCR beta VDJ and CDR3. TCRdb re-called the reads through MiXCR, storing one row per CDR3 protein. Of roughly 150,000 distinct CDR3 sequences in the sample, over 40% were seen once. Sequencing was done on patients that had shown CD8+CD57+ cell expansion by flow cytometry. The sample was sorted CD4+, CD8+, or CD8+CD57+ T cells (not recorded which) from PBMCs. The receptor source for this set is a human donor with aplastic anemia.

This sequence joins TRBV20-1 and TRBJ1-5, with D maybe TRBD1 (5 bases). Trimming removed 1 base from V and 0 bases from J, with 7 bases in between. Germline V gene sequence: CDR1 DFQATT, CDR2 SNEGSKA (reference sequence). The CDR3 has 14 residues. The CDR3 nucleotides are TGCAGTGCTAGAGCAGGGATTAGCAATCAGCCCCAGCATTTT. Amino acid sequence: CSARAGISNQPQHF.

In DNA form, the CDR3 reads TGTGCCAGCAGCGCGCCCGGGGGGGACTACGAGCAGTACTTC. Protein sequence: CASSAPGGDYEQYF. The chain uses TRBV9 and TRBJ2-7; 8 bases match TRBD2. The germline V gene encodes CDR1 SGDLS and CDR2 YYNGEE. V lost 3 bases to trimming and J lost 3 bases; unmatched junction nucleotides: 5. The CDR3 sequence is 14 residues long.

The chain couples TRBV7-3 to TRBJ1-1, with D perhaps TRBD1 (5 bases). Germline CDR1 reads SGHTA; CDR2 reads FQGTGA. The V gene lost 6 bases and the J gene lost 7 bases, with 12 bases spanning the gap. The CDR3 totals 12 residues. The CDR3 protein is CASSLPGGEAFF. The CDR3 region has the DNA TGTGCCAGCAGTCTTCCCGGGGGTGAAGCTTTCTTT.

This clonotype has only a few counts. It may be a read error: a sequence one base away is much more abundant. The chain combines TRBV6-2 or TRBV6-3 with TRBJ2-3; D is unclear. V gave up 2 bases and J gave up 7 bases, with 7 bases separating them. This CDR3 has 12 amino acids. Germline CDR1 is MNHEY and CDR2 is SVGEGT. This CDR3 is CASSYGSNTQYF. The CDR3 coding sequence is TGTGCCAGCAGTTACGGTTCGAATACGCAGTATTTT.

V usage is TRBV29-1 and J usage is TRBJ1-2, with D perhaps TRBD1 (6 bases). The CDR3 is 13 amino acids. Trimming took 7 bases from V and 7 from J, leaving 19 bases between them. Germline loops: CDR1 SQVTM, CDR2 ANQGSEA. The CDR3 region has the DNA TGCAGCGCTGGACAGAGCCTAATGGGTGGCTACACCTTC. Translating it yields CSAGQSLMGGYTF.

On this clonotype itself: Possible read error: a much larger clone is one base away. The CDR3 bases are TGTGCCAGCAGGGTAGGTCTCCGGGGACAGGGAGGGGATGAAAAACTGTTTTTT. Amino acids: CASRVGLRGQGGDEKLFF. The J gene is TRBJ1-4, the V gene TRBV7-3; 9 positions match TRBD1. This CDR3 spans 18 amino acids. V shed 6 bases and J 6 bases; nucleotides not matched to a gene: 17. Germline assignment: CDR1 SGHTA and CDR2 FQGTGA.

This rearrangement joins TRBV7-2 to TRBJ1-3; possibly TRBD1 for D (6 bases). The CDR3 has 13 residues. The germline CDR1 and CDR2 sequences are SGHTA and FQGNSA. Trimming shortened V by 5 bases and J by 6 bases, and 11 bases separated the two germline ends. The CDR3 DNA is TGTGCCAGCAGCCAGACAGGCGCAAACACCATATATTTT. It translates to CASSQTGANTIYF.

This clonotype was seen a single time. The chain uses TRBV7-7 and TRBJ2-1; no reliable D call. V dropped 1 base and J dropped 5 bases, with 12 bases sitting between them. CDR1 is SSHAT, CDR2 FNYEAQ, per germline (reference sequence). The CDR3 length is 15 residues. CDR3 sequence (DNA): TGTGCCAGCAGCTTAGACGTAACCCGACACAATGAGCAGTTCTTC. As protein: CASSLDVTRHNEQFF.

In this sample, this clonotype turned up many times. The CDR3 DNA follows: TGTGCCAGCAGCTTAGCAGCAGGGGGGCCAGAGACCCAGTACTTC. It codes for CASSLAAGGPETQYF. This sequence joins TRBV7-6 and TRBJ2-5; D may be TRBD1 (7 bases). Trimming took 0 bases from V and 4 from J, leaving 12 bases between them. The CDR3 contains 15 residues. Germline assignment: CDR1 SGHVS and CDR2 FNYEAQ.

J is TRBJ2-3 and V is TRBV19; 7 bases map to TRBD1. The germline V gene encodes CDR1 LNHDA and CDR2 SQIVND (reference sequence). Trimming cost V 6 bases and J 4 bases; bases outside gene matches: 7. The CDR3 length is 14 residues. CDR3 in DNA: TGTGCCAGTAGAGCGGACAGGATCGCAGATACGCAGTATTTT. Its protein product is CASRADRIADTQYF.

This clonotype was recorded many times. The chain recombines TRBV11-1 with TRBJ1-1, with D maybe TRBD1 (6 bases). This CDR3 spans 14 amino acids. V lost 5 bases to trimming and J lost 1 base, with 11 bases between them. Germline V gene lookup returns CDR1 SGHAT and CDR2 FQDESV (reference sequence). The CDR3 loop is CASSVQQGNTEAFF. The CDR3 nucleotides are TGTGCCAGCAGCGTCCAACAGGGGAACACTGAAGCTTTCTTT.

The table lists this clonotype with a few counts. V and J are TRBV6-1 and TRBJ2-2; 9 bases align to TRBD2. J was trimmed by 2 bases and V by 5 bases; bases with no gene match: 6. There are 16 residues in the CDR3. The germline V gene encodes CDR1 MNHNS and CDR2 SASEGT. DNA of the CDR3: TGTGCCAGCAGTCTACTTAGCGGGGGTAACACCGGGGAGCTGTTTTTT. Translation: CASSLLSGGNTGELFF.

Many counts were recorded for this clonotype. The gene calls are TRBV7-2 and TRBJ1-5; D gene uncertain. Between the trimmed V and J ends, which lost 6 bases and 6 bases, there was a span of 9 bases. Germline assignment: CDR1 SGHTA and CDR2 FQGNSA. CDR3 length equals 12 residues. In DNA form, the CDR3 reads TGTGCCAGCAGTCGCCCCGGTCAGCCCCAGCATTTT. As protein: CASSRPGQPQHF.

The genes are TRBV2 and TRBJ1-2, with TRBD1 identical over 12 bases. The CDR3 spans 12 residues. V was pared by 8 bases and J by 8 bases, with 3 bases of the junction left unmatched. From germline, CDR1 is SNHLY and CDR2 FYNNEI. CDR3 protein: CASRDRGLGYTF. The DNA for the CDR3 is TGTGCCAGCCGGGACAGGGGGCTCGGCTACACCTTC.

The chain uses TRBV24-1 and TRBJ1-2; 8 bases are a match to TRBD1. V lost 7 bases and J lost 4; bases outside the gene matches: 4. This CDR3 is 13 amino acids long. Germline V gene data show CDR1 as KGHDR and CDR2 as SFDVKD. This CDR3 is CATRDRDSYGYTF. DNA for the CDR3: TGTGCCACCAGGGACAGGGATAGCTATGGCTACACCTTC.

This chain links TRBV2 with TRBJ1-2; 7 nucleotides match TRBD1. Germline assignment: CDR1 SNHLY and CDR2 FYNNEI. This CDR3 comprises 14 residues. V dropped 4 bases and J dropped 3; count of bases not matched to a gene: 5. CDR3 residues: CASSVNRGDYGYTF. The CDR3 DNA is TGTGCCAGCAGTGTCAACAGGGGAGACTATGGCTACACCTTC.

This clonotype was picked up a small number of times. Just one base apart from a much larger clone, this may be a read error. The V gene is TRBV12-3 or TRBV12-4, the J gene TRBJ1-3; D uncertain. The CDR3 spans 14 residues. The CDR3 sequence is CVSSLAPAGNTIYF. The DNA of the CDR3 is TGTGTCAGCAGTTTGGCTCCTGCTGGAAACACCATATATTTT.

This clonotype was counted at least ten times. The genes are TRBV4-1 and TRBJ1-6, with 9 positions matching TRBD1. Germline V gene data show CDR1 as MGHRA and CDR2 as YSYEKL. The CDR3 is made up of 16 amino acids. J was trimmed by 7 bases and V by 0 bases; bases with no gene match: 4. The CDR3 sequence is CASSQDGTGWNSPLHF. DNA of the CDR3: TGCGCCAGCAGCCAAGATGGGACAGGGTGGAATTCACCCCTCCACTTT.

The chain links TRBV19 to TRBJ1-5; no firm D call. Trimming took off 3 bases at V and 9 bases at J, with 9 bases between the two ends. Germline V gene data show CDR1 as LNHDA and CDR2 as SQIVND (reference sequence). The CDR3 length is 12 residues. CDR3 residues: CASSISDRPQHF. The CDR3 coding sequence is TGTGCCAGTAGTATTAGCGATCGGCCCCAGCATTTT.

This clonotype has ten or more counts. This rearrangement joins TRBV5-1 to TRBJ2-3; D is unresolved. The CDR3 runs 15 residues. V lost 4 bases, J lost 0 bases, and 12 bases lay in between. Germline assignment: CDR1 SGHRS and CDR2 YFSETQ. The DNA of the CDR3 is TGCGCCAGCAGCGACCCGACTGGTAGCACAGATACGCAGTATTTT. Its translation is CASSDPTGSTDTQYF.

This clonotype was detected a few times. This could be a read error, since a much larger clone is one nucleotide away. The V and J genes are TRBV11-2 and TRBJ2-7; 9 nucleotides match TRBD2. There are 16 residues in the CDR3. The germline V gene encodes CDR1 SGHAT and CDR2 FQNNGV. J was trimmed by 6 bases and V by 0 bases; bases with no gene match: 9. For the CDR3, the DNA is TGTGCCAGCAGCTTAGACATTGGCGGGGGGGCTCTCGAGCAGTACGTC. Its protein product is CASSLDIGGGALEQYV.

This clonotype was seen more than once but under ten times. The chain uses TRBV10-3 and TRBJ1-2; D is uncertain. Germline V gives CDR1 ENHRY, CDR2 SYGVKD. V was cut by 5 bases and J by 4 bases, with 11 bases left in between. The CDR3 is 13 amino acids. The CDR3 here is CAISPDGLYGYTF. The CDR3 nucleotides read TGTGCCATCAGTCCGGACGGGCTCTATGGCTACACCTTC.

As to this clonotype: A much larger clonotype is one base distant, so this may be a read error. The chain is built from TRBV6-1 and TRBJ1-4; a possible D gene is TRBD1 (5 bases). CDR1 MNHNS and CDR2 SASEGT come from the germline V gene. This CDR3 has 14 amino acids. The CDR3 protein is CTSKSGHANEKLFF. CDR3 nucleotide sequence: TGTACCAGCAAGTCAGGGCATGCTAATGAAAAACTGTTTTTT.

The table lists this clonotype with many counts. V and J are TRBV6-2 or TRBV6-3 and TRBJ2-7; tentatively, D is TRBD1 (6 bases). V was cut by 0 bases and J by 3 bases, with 12 bases left in between. The CDR3 has 15 amino acids. CDR1 MNHEY and CDR2 SVGEGT come from the germline V gene. The CDR3 coding sequence is TGTGCCAGCAGTTACTCGACAGGCGGAGACTACGAGCAGTACGTC. It yields the protein CASSYSTGGDYEQYV.

J is TRBJ1-2 and V is TRBV5-1; D perhaps matches TRBD1 (5 bases). The CDR3 covers 16 residues. The germline V gene has CDR1 SGHRS and CDR2 YFSETQ. The V gene lost 2 bases and the J gene lost 2 bases, with 16 bases spanning the gap. The CDR3 protein is CASSLGQGRGNYGYTF. CDR3 nucleotide sequence: TGCGCCAGCAGCTTAGGTCAGGGACGTGGGAACTATGGCTACACCTTC.

The rearrangement links TRBV19 to TRBJ2-3; 8 bases match TRBD2. In germline, CDR1 is LNHDA, CDR2 SQIVND (reference sequence). Trimming took 11 bases from V and 2 from J; bases not matched to a gene: 12. CDR3 length: 15 residues. CDR3 DNA sequence: TGTGCCTGGAGTATCGGGCGGGAGGTCACAGATACGCAGTATTTT. Translation gives CAWSIGREVTDTQYF.

V gene TRBV7-6 combines with J gene TRBJ2-3; D is uncertain. The CDR3 spans 15 residues. In germline, CDR1 is SGHVS, CDR2 FNYEAQ. The ends were cut back, 5 bases at V and 2 bases at J, with 14 bases in the middle. CDR3: CASSLSNTPTDTQYF. The CDR3 DNA sequence: TGTGCCAGCAGCCTTAGCAACACACCCACAGATACGCAGTATTTT.

This chain joins TRBV13 and TRBJ1-6; 10 nucleotides agree with TRBD1. The germline CDR1 and CDR2 sequences are PRHDT and FYEKMQ (reference sequence). With 0 bases clipped from V and 12 bases from J, the junction kept 5 bases outside the gene matches. The CDR3 covers 15 residues. As DNA, the CDR3 is TGTGCCAGCAGCTTAGGCGGGACAGGGGAGGTACCCCTCCACTTT. This encodes CASSLGGTGEVPLHF.

V and J are TRBV20-1 and TRBJ2-7; TRBD2 is a possible D gene (6 bases). Germline V lookup: CDR1 DFQATT, CDR2 SNEGSKA (reference sequence). V dropped 3 bases and J dropped 3 bases, with 15 bases sitting between them. This CDR3 contains 14 residues. CDR3 nucleotide sequence: TGCAGTGCTAGCCCCAGCGGAGGGAACTACGAGCAGTACTTC. This codes for CSASPSGGNYEQYF.

This rearrangement joins TRBV2 to TRBJ1-6; weak D call: TRBD1 (5 bases). The CDR3 has 16 amino acids. V lost 4 bases, J lost 7 bases, and 17 bases lay in between. From germline, CDR1 is SNHLY and CDR2 FYNNEI. The CDR3 is CASSVQGGLVNSPLHF. The CDR3 nucleotides read TGTGCCAGCAGTGTGCAGGGAGGGTTGGTCAATTCACCCCTCCACTTT.

The rearrangement uses TRBV7-8 and TRBJ1-1, with D perhaps matching TRBD1 (6 bases). This CDR3 has 13 residues. Germline lookup yields CDR1 SGHVS and CDR2 FQNEAQ. The V end was cut by 4 bases, the J end by 4 bases, with 10 bases between. Here the CDR3 reads CASSSKGGTEAFF. The CDR3 coding sequence is TGTGCCAGCAGCTCCAAGGGGGGCACTGAAGCTTTCTTT. The entire variable domain, with the rest obtained from reference TRBV7-8 and TRBJ1-1, is as follows: GAGVSQSPRYKVAKRGQDVALRCDPISGHVSLFWYQQALGQGPEFLTYFQNEAQLDKSGLPSDRFFAERPEGSVSTLKIQRTQQEDSAVYLCASSSKGGTEAFFGQGTRLTVV.